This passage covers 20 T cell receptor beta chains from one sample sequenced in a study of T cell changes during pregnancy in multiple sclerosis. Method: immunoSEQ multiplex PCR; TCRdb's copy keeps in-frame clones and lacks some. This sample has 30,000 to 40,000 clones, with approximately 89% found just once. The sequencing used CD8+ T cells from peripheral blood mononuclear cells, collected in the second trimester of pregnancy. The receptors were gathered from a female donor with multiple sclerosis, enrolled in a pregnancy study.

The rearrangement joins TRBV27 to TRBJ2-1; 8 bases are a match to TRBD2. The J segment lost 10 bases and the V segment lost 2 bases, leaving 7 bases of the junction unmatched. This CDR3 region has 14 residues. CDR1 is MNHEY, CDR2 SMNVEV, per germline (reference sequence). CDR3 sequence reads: CASSLDGRGREQFF. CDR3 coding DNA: TGTGCCAGCAGTTTAGACGGGAGGGGGAGAGAGCAGTTCTTC.

The CDR3: CASGGGQQGYTFVYTQYF. CDR3 DNA: TGTGCCAGCGGGGGGGGGCAACAGGGTTACACGTTTGTGTATACGCAGTATTTT. V gene TRBV2 combines with J gene TRBJ2-3, with D maybe TRBD2 (7 bases). Germline CDR1 and CDR2: SNHLY and FYNNEI. V shed 8 bases and J shed 7 bases, with 31 bases lying between them. The CDR3 is made up of 18 amino acids.

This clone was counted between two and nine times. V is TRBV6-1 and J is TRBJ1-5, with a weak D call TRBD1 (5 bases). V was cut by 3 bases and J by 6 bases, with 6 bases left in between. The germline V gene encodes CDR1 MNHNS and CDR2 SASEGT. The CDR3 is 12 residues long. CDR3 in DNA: TGTGCCAGCAGTGACAGGGCTCAGCCCCAGCATTTT. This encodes CASSDRAQPQHF.

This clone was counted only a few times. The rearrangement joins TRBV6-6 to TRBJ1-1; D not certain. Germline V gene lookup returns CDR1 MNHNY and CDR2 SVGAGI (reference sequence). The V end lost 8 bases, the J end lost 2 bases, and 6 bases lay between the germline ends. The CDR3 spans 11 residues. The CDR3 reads CASQFNTEAFF. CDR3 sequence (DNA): TGTGCCAGCCAATTCAACACTGAAGCTTTCTTT.

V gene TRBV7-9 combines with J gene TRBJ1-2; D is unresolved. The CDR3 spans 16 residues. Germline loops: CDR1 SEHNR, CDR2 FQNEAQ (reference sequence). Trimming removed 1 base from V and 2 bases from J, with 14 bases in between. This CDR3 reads CASSLGLGDPNYGYTF. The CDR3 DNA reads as TGTGCCAGCAGCTTAGGGCTAGGCGACCCGAACTATGGCTACACCTTC.

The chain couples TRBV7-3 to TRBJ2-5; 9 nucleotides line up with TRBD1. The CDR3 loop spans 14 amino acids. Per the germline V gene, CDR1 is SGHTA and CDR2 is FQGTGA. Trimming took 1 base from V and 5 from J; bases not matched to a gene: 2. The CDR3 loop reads CASSLRDREETQYF. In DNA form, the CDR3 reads TGTGCCAGCAGCTTAAGGGACAGGGAGGAGACCCAGTACTTC.

The CDR3 region has the DNA TGTGCCAGCAGTGACCAACAGGGGGGCGACGAGCAGTACTTC. It translates to CASSDQQGGDEQYF. The chain has TRBV2 and TRBJ2-7, with TRBD1 matching over 8 bases. CDR1 is SNHLY, CDR2 FYNNEI, per germline. The V segment lost 3 bases and the J segment 5 bases; nucleotides outside the gene matches: 6. This CDR3 region has 14 residues.

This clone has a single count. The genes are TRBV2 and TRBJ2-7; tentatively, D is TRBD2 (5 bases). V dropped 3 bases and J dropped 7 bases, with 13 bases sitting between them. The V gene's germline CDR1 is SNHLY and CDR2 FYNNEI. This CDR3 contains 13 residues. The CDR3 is CASSEGTGWEQYF. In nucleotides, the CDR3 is TGTGCCAGCAGTGAGGGTACGGGGTGGGAGCAGTACTTC.

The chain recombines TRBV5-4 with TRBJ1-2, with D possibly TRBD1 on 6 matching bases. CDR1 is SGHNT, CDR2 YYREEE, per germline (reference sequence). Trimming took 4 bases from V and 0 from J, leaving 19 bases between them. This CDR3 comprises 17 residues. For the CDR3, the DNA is TGTGCCAGCAGCCCTGACCCCCGGGACAAAGCTAACTATGGCTACACCTTC. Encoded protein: CASSPDPRDKANYGYTF.

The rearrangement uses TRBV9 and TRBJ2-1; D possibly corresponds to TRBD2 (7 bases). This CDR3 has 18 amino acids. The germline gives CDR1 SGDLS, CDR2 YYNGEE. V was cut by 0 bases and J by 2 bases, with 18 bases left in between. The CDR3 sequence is CASSVEGGATAAYNEQFF. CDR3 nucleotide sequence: TGTGCCAGCAGCGTAGAGGGGGGGGCGACTGCTGCCTACAATGAGCAGTTCTTC.

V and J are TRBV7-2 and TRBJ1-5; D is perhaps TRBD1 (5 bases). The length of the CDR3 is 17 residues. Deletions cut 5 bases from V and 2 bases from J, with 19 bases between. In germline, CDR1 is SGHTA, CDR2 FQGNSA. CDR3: CASSKDREIAGNQPQHF. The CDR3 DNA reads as TGTGCCAGCAGCAAAGACAGAGAGATAGCGGGCAATCAGCCCCAGCATTTT.

The CDR3 here is CASSGSTREYDNEQFF. DNA for the CDR3: TGCGCCAGCAGTGGGTCGACGCGGGAGTACGACAATGAGCAGTTCTTC. V usage is TRBV10-2 and J usage is TRBJ2-1; 7 bases fit TRBD2. V shed 4 bases, J shed 5 bases, and the junction held 11 bases outside the gene matches. The CDR3 has 16 amino acids. In germline, CDR1 is WSHSY, CDR2 SAAADI.

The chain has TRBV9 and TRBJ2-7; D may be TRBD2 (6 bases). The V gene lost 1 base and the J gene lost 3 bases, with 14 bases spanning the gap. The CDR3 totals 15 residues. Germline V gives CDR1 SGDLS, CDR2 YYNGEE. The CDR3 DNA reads TGTGCCAGCAGCGTATCAGGCGGGGTCGGCTACGAGCAGTACTTC. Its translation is CASSVSGGVGYEQYF.

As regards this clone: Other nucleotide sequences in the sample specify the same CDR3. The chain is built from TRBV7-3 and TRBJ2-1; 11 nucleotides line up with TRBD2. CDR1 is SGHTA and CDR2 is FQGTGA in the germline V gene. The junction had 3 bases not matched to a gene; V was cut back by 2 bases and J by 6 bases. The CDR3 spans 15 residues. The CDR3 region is CASSLLAGGPNEQFF. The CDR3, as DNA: TGTGCCAGCAGCTTACTAGCGGGGGGTCCCAATGAGCAGTTCTTC.

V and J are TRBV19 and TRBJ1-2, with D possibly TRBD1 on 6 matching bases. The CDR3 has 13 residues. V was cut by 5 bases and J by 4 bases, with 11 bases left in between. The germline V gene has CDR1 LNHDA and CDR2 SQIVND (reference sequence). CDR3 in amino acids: CASSHGTFYGYTF. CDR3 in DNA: TGTGCCAGTAGTCATGGGACATTCTATGGCTACACCTTC. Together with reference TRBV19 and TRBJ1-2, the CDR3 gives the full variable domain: DGGITQSPKYLFRKEGQNVTLSCEQNLNHDAMYWYRQDPGQGLRLIYYSQIVNDFQKGDIAEGYSVSREKKESFPLTVTSAQKNPTAFYLCASSHGTFYGYTFGSGTRLTVV.

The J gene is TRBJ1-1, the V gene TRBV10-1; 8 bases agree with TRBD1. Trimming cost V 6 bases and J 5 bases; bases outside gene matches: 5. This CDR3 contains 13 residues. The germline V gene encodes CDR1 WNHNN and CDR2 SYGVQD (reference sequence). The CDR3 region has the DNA TGCGCCAGCAGGGCAAGACAGGGGACTGAAGCTTTCTTT. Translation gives CASRARQGTEAFF.

The CDR3 nucleotides are TGTGCCAGCAGCCTCACGACAGGAACGGGTCAGCCCCAGCATTTT. Protein product: CASSLTTGTGQPQHF. This sequence joins TRBV7-2 and TRBJ1-5; the D gene is possibly TRBD1 (6 bases). In germline, CDR1 is SGHTA, CDR2 FQGNSA. Trimming removed 5 bases at V and 6 bases at J, with 17 bases between. The CDR3 totals 15 residues.

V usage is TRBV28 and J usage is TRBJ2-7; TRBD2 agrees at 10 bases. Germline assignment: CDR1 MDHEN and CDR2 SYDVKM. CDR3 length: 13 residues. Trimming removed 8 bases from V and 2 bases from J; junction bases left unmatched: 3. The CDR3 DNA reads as TGTGCCAGCGGCCTAGCGGGAGCCTACGAGCAGTACTTC. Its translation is CASGLAGAYEQYF.

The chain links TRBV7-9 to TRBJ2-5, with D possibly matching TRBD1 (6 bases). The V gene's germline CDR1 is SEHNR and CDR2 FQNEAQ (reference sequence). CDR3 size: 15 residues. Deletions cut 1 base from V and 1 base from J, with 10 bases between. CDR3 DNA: TGTGCCAGCAGCTTAGATTGGGACACCCAAGAGACCCAGTACTTC. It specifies CASSLDWDTQETQYF.

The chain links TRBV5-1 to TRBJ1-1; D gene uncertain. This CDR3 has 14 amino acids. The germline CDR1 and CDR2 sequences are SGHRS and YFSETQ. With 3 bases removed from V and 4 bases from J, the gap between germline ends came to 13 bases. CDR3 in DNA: TGCGCCAGCAGCTCGGAGACCCTTGGCACTGAAGCTTTCTTT. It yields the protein CASSSETLGTEAFF.